What follows are 5 T cell receptor beta chains derived from one specimen sequenced in a study of T cells after yellow fever vaccination. Each CDR3 protein is one row after TCRdb ran MiXCR on the 5' RACE reads. The sample lists a few hundred thousand distinct CDR3 sequences, more than 5.5% occurring once. The sample consisted of PBMCs, taken 5 days after the yellow fever booster vaccination. Every receptor here comes from a man aged 25-45 years who received the YFV17D yellow fever vaccine.

This clonotype was picked up a small number of times. J is TRBJ2-5 and V is TRBV6-6, with D tentatively TRBD2 (6 bases). The CDR3 loop spans 13 amino acids. The germline CDR1 and CDR2 sequences are MNHNY and SVGAGI (reference sequence). Between the trimmed V and J ends, which lost 4 bases and 5 bases, there was a span of 11 bases. Here the CDR3 reads CASSSGGGETQYF. The CDR3 nucleotides are TGTGCCAGCAGTTCCGGGGGTGGTGAGACCCAGTACTTC.

This clonotype was picked up a small number of times. CDR3 residues: CASSRQGPGETQYF. The CDR3 DNA reads TGCGCCAGCAGCCGACAGGGGCCAGGGGAGACCCAGTACTTC. The chain links TRBV5-1 to TRBJ2-5, with 8 bases aligning to TRBD1. Germline CDR1 SGHRS, CDR2 YFSETQ. After removal of 4 bases from V and 5 bases from J, the junction contained 7 bases not matched to a gene. The CDR3 consists of 14 residues. The whole variable domain, filled in from reference TRBV5-1 and TRBJ2-5, reads KAGVTQTPRYLIKTRGQQVTLSCSPISGHRSVSWYQQTPGQGLQFLFEYFSETQRNKGNFPGRFSGRQFSNSRSEMNVSTLELGDSALYLCASSRQGPGETQYFGPGTRLLVL.

This clonotype has a count of ten or more. The V gene is TRBV6-5, the J gene TRBJ2-2; 7 bases align to TRBD2. CDR3 length: 15 amino acids. CDR1 and CDR2 from the germline V gene are MNHEY and SVGAGI. Germline trimming cut 4 bases from V and 4 bases from J; bases unmatched to any gene: 6. CDR3 nucleotides: TGTGCCAGCAGTTGGGAGGGAACCGCCACCGGGGAGCTGTTTTTT. Encoded protein: CASSWEGTATGELFF.

The chain is built from TRBV6-1 and TRBJ1-5; maybe TRBD1 (5 bases). The V gene's germline CDR1 is MNHNS and CDR2 SASEGT. Trimming shortened V by 6 bases and J by 1 base, and 13 bases separated the two germline ends. The CDR3 has 15 amino acids. The CDR3 sequence: CASSNGGGSNQPQHF. CDR3 DNA: TGTGCCAGCAGCAATGGGGGGGGGAGCAATCAGCCCCAGCATTTT.

This chain connects TRBV28 to TRBJ1-1; D is unclear. This CDR3 region has 15 residues. The germline V gene encodes CDR1 MDHEN and CDR2 SYDVKM. V lost 6 bases and J lost 0, with 14 bases in between. Written as DNA, the CDR3 is TGTGCCAGCAGAGGTCACCGCGAGATGAACACTGAAGCTTTCTTT. This translates into CASRGHREMNTEAFF. The full variable domain, its missing parts supplied by reference TRBV28 and TRBJ1-1, is DVKVTQSSRYLVKRTGEKVFLECVQDMDHENMFWYRQDPGLGLRLIYFSYDVKMKEKGDIPEGYSVSREKKERFSLILESASTNQTSMYLCASRGHREMNTEAFFGQGTRLTVV.